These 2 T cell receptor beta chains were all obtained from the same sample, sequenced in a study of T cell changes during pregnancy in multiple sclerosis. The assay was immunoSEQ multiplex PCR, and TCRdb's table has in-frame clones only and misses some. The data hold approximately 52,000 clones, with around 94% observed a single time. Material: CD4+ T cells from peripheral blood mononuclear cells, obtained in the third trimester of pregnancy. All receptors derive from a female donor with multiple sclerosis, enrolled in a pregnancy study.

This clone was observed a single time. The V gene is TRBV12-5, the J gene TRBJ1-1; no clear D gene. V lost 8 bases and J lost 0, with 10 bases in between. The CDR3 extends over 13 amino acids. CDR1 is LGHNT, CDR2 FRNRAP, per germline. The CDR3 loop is CASPAGLNTEAFF. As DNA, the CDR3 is TGTGCTAGTCCAGCGGGCCTGAACACTGAAGCTTTCTTT.

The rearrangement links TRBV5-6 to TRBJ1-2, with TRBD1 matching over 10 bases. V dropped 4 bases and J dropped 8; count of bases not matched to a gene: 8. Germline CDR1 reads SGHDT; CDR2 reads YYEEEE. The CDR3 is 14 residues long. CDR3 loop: CASSGGQGFIGYTF. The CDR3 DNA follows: TGTGCCAGCAGCGGGGGACAGGGGTTTATCGGCTACACCTTC.